A selection of T cell receptor beta chains follows, all from one sample in a study of T cell responses to AZD1222 COVID-19 vaccine. The method was immunoSEQ multiplex PCR; TCRdb's version includes in-frame clones alone and lacks a portion of them. The data show about 120,000 clones, with 80% to 90% seen just once and less than 10% held by the top ten. The sequences come from peripheral blood, collected on day 0 of AZD1222 vaccination. Receptors were obtained from an adult in good health. CDR3s include the opening cysteine and the closing phenylalanine or tryptophan. D genes are given only for firm matches. Some rows have no size entry. The others give once, few or many, or a class for an expanded clone.

TRBJ2-1	NA	TRBV5-5	NA	TGTGCCAGCAGCTTGGGTGGGTCCTACAATGAGCAGTTCTTC	CASSLGGSYNEQFF
TRBJ1-6	NA	TRBV27	NA	TGTGCCAGCAGTTTCGCGACGGGAGGTAATTCACCCCTCCACTTT	CASSFATGGNSPLHF
TRBJ2-7	NA	TRBV29-1	NA	TGCAGCACCCTGACAGGGAGGGGGTCCTACGAGCAGTACTTC	CSTLTGRGSYEQYF
TRBJ2-3	NA	TRBV5-1	TRBD2	TGCGCCAGCAGCTCGGGGGGGCGGGCAGATACGCAGTATTTT	CASSSGGRADTQYF
TRBJ1-5	NA	TRBV9	NA	TGTGCCAGCAGCTCCCTTGGTAATAGCAATCAGCCCCAGCATTTT	CASSSLGNSNQPQHF
TRBJ2-3	NA	TRBV20-1	NA	TGCAGTGCTAGATATGGAGATACGCAGTATTTT	CSARYGDTQYF
TRBJ1-1	NA	TRBV6-2/TRBV6-3	NA	TGTGCCAGCAGTTATGTTCAGTTGAACACTGAAGCTTTCTTT	CASSYVQLNTEAFF
TRBJ2-7	NA	TRBV5-4	NA	TGTGCCAGCAGCCCTACAGGTTTTAGCTCCTACGAGCAGTACTTC	CASSPTGFSSYEQYF
TRBJ2-5	NA	TRBV19	TRBD2	TGTGCCAGTAGGGGGGCCGGGACTAGCGGTCCGCAGGAGACCCAGTACTTC	CASRGAGTSGPQETQYF
TRBJ2-6	NA	TRBV19	TRBD2	TGTGCCAGTAGTATAGCGCTAGCGGGGACGGGGGCCAACGTCCTGACTTTC	CASSIALAGTGANVLTF
TRBJ1-1	NA	TRBV6-5	NA	TGTGCCAGCAGTTACAAGGGGCTCGGCACTGAAGCTTTCTTT	CASSYKGLGTEAFF
TRBJ2-7	NA	TRBV6-1	NA	TGTGCCAGCAGTGAAATAGAGGGCGAGCAGTACTTC	CASSEIEGEQYF
TRBJ1-2	once	TRBV5-1	TRBD1	TGCGCCAGCAGCACCGGACAGGGGTATGGCTACACCTTC	CASSTGQGYGYTF
TRBJ1-1	NA	TRBV30	TRBD1	TGTGCCTGGAGTGTAAAGCAGGGGGCCCTCACTGAAGCTTTCTTT	CAWSVKQGALTEAFF
TRBJ1-2	NA	TRBV4-2	NA	TGTGCCAGCGGCGAGGGAGGCCTTAACTATGGCTACACCTTC	CASGEGGLNYGYTF
TRBJ2-7	NA	TRBV6-6	TRBD2	TGTGCCAGCAGAACCGCGGGGGGTAACTACGAGCAGTACTTC	CASRTAGGNYEQYF
TRBJ1-1	NA	TRBV4-3	TRBD1	TGCGCCAGCAGCCCATCCCGGACAGGGTTTGGCGCTTTCTTT	CASSPSRTGFGAFF
TRBJ1-2	NA	TRBV3-1/TRBV3-2	TRBD1	TGTGCCAGCAGCCAAGTCTCCGTGCGTGATCGCCCGGGACAGGACTATGGCTACACCTTC	CASSQVSVRDRPGQDYGYTF
TRBJ1-1	NA	TRBV5-4	TRBD1	TGTGCCAGCAGCTTTAGGGGGCATGGCACTGAAGCTTTCTTT	CASSFRGHGTEAFF
TRBJ1-3	NA	TRBV9	NA	TGTGCCAGCAGCCCGCGGGGGGACCTCTCTGGAAACACCATATATTTT	CASSPRGDLSGNTIYF
TRBJ2-2	NA	TRBV18	NA	TGTGCCAGCTCACGGGACCAGAACACCGGGGAGCTGTTTTTT	CASSRDQNTGELFF
TRBJ2-1	NA	TRBV5-1	TRBD2	TGCGCCAGCAGCAAGCTAGCGGGGCGCAACAATGAGCAGTTCTTC	CASSKLAGRNNEQFF
TRBJ2-7	NA	TRBV24-1	TRBD1	TGTGCCACCAGTGACCCCGGGACAGAGATCTCCTACGAGCAGTACTTC	CATSDPGTEISYEQYF
TRBJ1-5	NA	TRBV10-3	TRBD1	TGTGCCATCAGTGAGCGACAGGGGAGCAATCAGCCCCAGCATTTT	CAISERQGSNQPQHF
TRBJ1-3	NA	TRBV5-1	TRBD1	TGCGCCAGCAGCCTACAAACAGGGGGAGCTGGAAACACCATATATTTT	CASSLQTGGAGNTIYF
TRBJ2-3	NA	TRBV18	NA	TGTGCCAGCTCACCAGGTCCGACAGTTACAGATACGCAGTATTTT	CASSPGPTVTDTQYF
TRBJ2-7	once	TRBV2	NA	TGTGCCAGCAACGGAGACAGGAGCTCCTACGAGCAGTACTTC	CASNGDRSSYEQYF
TRBJ2-1	NA	TRBV9	TRBD2	TGTGCCAGCAGCCCTGCCGGGGGGGGTTCTTCCTACAATGAGCAGTTCTTC	CASSPAGGGSSYNEQFF
TRBJ1-2	NA	TRBV27	NA	TGTGCCAGCACTGGAAAGGGTATAGGTCCTAACTATGGCTACACCTTC	CASTGKGIGPNYGYTF
TRBJ2-1	NA	TRBV7-2	NA	TGTGCCAGCAGCAAGACAGATTACTACAATGAGCAGTTCTTC	CASSKTDYYNEQFF
TRBJ2-5	few	TRBV5-6	NA	TGTGCCAGCAGCTTGTCAGGACAGTTTGAAGAGACCCAGTACTTC	CASSLSGQFEETQYF
TRBJ2-2	NA	TRBV9	NA	TGTGCCAGCAGCACCAGAAACACCGGGGAGCTGTTTTTT	CASSTRNTGELFF
TRBJ2-7	few	TRBV11-3	TRBD2	TGTGCCAGCAGCTTAGTGGCAGGACTAGCTTACGAGCAGTACTTC	CASSLVAGLAYEQYF
TRBJ2-7	NA	TRBV2	TRBD2	TGTGCCAGCAGAATACTAGCGGGGATCTCCTACGAGCAGTACTTC	CASRILAGISYEQYF
TRBJ2-1	NA	TRBV10-3	TRBD1	TGTGCCACCGCCCCCCGGGGTCTAAGGGGGCAAAACAATGAGCAGTTCTTC	CATAPRGLRGQNNEQFF
TRBJ2-4	NA	TRBV6-2/TRBV6-3	TRBD1	TGTGCCAGCAGTAACAGGGGGTTCGTCAAAAACATTCAGTACTTC	CASSNRGFVKNIQYF
TRBJ2-1	NA	TRBV29-1	NA	TGCAGCGTTCTGACCCGACAGAGCTCCTACAATGAGCAGTTCTTC	CSVLTRQSSYNEQFF
TRBJ2-4	NA	TRBV2	TRBD1	TGTGCCAGCAGCCGGGACAGTAGGAACATTCAGTACTTC	CASSRDSRNIQYF
TRBJ2-7	NA	TRBV19	NA	TGTGCCAGTGTTGGGGATCCGGGGGAGCAGTACTTC	CASVGDPGEQYF
TRBJ2-3	NA	TRBV3-1/TRBV3-2	TRBD2	TGTGCCAGCAGCCAAACGTCCGGGACTAGAGGCACAGATACGCAGTATTTT	CASSQTSGTRGTDTQYF
TRBJ1-2	many	TRBV5-8	TRBD1	TGTGCCAGCAGCTTGTCCTCAACAGGGGCCAATGGCTACACCTTC	CASSLSSTGANGYTF
TRBJ2-7	NA	TRBV18	NA	TGTGCCAGCTCACCAACGAAAGGGGCCTACGAGCAGTACTTC	CASSPTKGAYEQYF
TRBJ1-2	NA	TRBV7-9	TRBD1	TGTGCCAGCAGCCCTAGCCCACGGACAGGGTTTGGTGGCTACACCTTC	CASSPSPRTGFGGYTF
TRBJ2-7	NA	TRBV18	TRBD1	TGTGCCAGCTCACCACCGGGACAGGCTAATTACGAGCAGTACTTC	CASSPPGQANYEQYF
TRBJ2-7	NA	TRBV6-5	NA	TGTGCCAGCATAAGCGGCGGACCTCCCTACGAGCAGTACTTC	CASISGGPPYEQYF
TRBJ2-7	NA	TRBV3-1/TRBV3-2	TRBD2	TGTGCCACCACCCTGAGGAGCGGGGGGGCCTACGAGCAGTACTTC	CATTLRSGGAYEQYF
TRBJ1-5	once	TRBV2	NA	TGTGCCAGCAGTGAGCGTCAAGCCGAGGCCCAGCATTTT	CASSERQAEAQHF
TRBJ1-2	NA	TRBV5-4	TRBD1	TGTGCCAGCAGCGTGACAGGGAACTATGGCTACACCTTC	CASSVTGNYGYTF
TRBJ2-7	NA	TRBV6-5	TRBD2	TGTGCCAGCACTGGGACTAGCGGGATCTACGAGCAGTACTTC	CASTGTSGIYEQYF
TRBJ2-3	NA	TRBV7-2	NA	TGTGCCAGCAGCTTATACTTAGAGACAGATACGCAGTATTTT	CASSLYLETDTQYF
TRBJ1-5	NA	TRBV7-2	NA	TGTGCCAGCAGCTTAGAGGCCTCTCGGGCTAGCAATCAGCCCCAGCATTTT	CASSLEASRASNQPQHF
TRBJ1-2	few	TRBV2	TRBD1	TGTGCCAGCAGTGAATCCCCCTCGACAGGGAGTGGTGGCTACACCTTC	CASSESPSTGSGGYTF
TRBJ2-3	NA	TRBV28	TRBD2	TGTGCCAGCAGTCCGAGCGGGGGCGCCACAGATACGCAGTATTTT	CASSPSGGATDTQYF
TRBJ2-3	NA	TRBV9	NA	TGTGCCAGCAGCGTAACATCGCGGACCCCGCCTGAGGATACGCAGTATTTT	CASSVTSRTPPEDTQYF
TRBJ2-7	NA	TRBV3-1/TRBV3-2	TRBD2	TGTGCCAGCAGCCTCGGGACGGCGGGGGGCGAGCAGTACTTC	CASSLGTAGGEQYF
TRBJ2-7	few	TRBV6-5	NA	TGTGCCAGCAGTTACTCGAGAGGGTACGAGCAGTACTTC	CASSYSRGYEQYF
TRBJ2-7	NA	TRBV7-8	TRBD1	TGTGCCAGCAGCACCCGTACGGGACAGGGTGGCGGGCAGTACTTC	CASSTRTGQGGGQYF
TRBJ1-4	NA	TRBV12-2	NA	TGTGCAAGTCGTTATACAGGGACAGGGGCCGTTCCAACTAATGAAAAACTGTTTTTT	CASRYTGTGAVPTNEKLFF
TRBJ2-5	NA	TRBV3-1/TRBV3-2	TRBD2	TGTGCCAGCAGCGCGACCACTAGCGGGAGTTACCAAGAGACCCAGTACTTC	CASSATTSGSYQETQYF
TRBJ1-1	NA	TRBV27	TRBD1	TGTGCCAGCAGTCTCGGGACAGTGATGAACACTGAAGCTTTCTTT	CASSLGTVMNTEAFF